This is a list of T cell receptor beta chains from one sample in a study of identical twins. TCRdb used MiXCR to reprocess the 5' RACE reads, holding one entry per CDR3 protein. The data show 570,000 or so distinct CDR3 sequences, with 9.5% to 10% seen just once and more than 2.5% held by the top ten. The same sample was also used in a study of yellow fever vaccine responses in identical twins.

Sequencing input: PBMCs. All receptors derive from a woman aged 18 to 35 in good health. Each CDR3 is given with its conserved first and last residue. D genes are given only for firm matches. Expanded clones are given a class, and other clones once, few, many or no size at all.

d_call: NA; clone_size: NA; j_call: TRBJ2-5; v_call: TRBV7-2; cdr3_aa: CASSLGQEETQYF; cdr3_nt: TGTGCCAGCAGCTTAGGACAGGAAGAGACCCAGTACTTC
d_call: TRBD2; clone_size: few; j_call: TRBJ2-3; v_call: TRBV20-1; cdr3_aa: CSARDGTSGGTDTQYF; cdr3_nt: TGCAGTGCTAGAGATGGGACTAGCGGGGGCACAGATACGCAGTATTTT
d_call: NA; clone_size: few; j_call: TRBJ2-7; v_call: TRBV7-9; cdr3_aa: CASSSPGNRPYEQYF; cdr3_nt: TGTGCCAGCAGTTCCCCCGGGAACAGGCCCTACGAGCAGTACTTC
d_call: NA; clone_size: few; j_call: TRBJ1-1; v_call: TRBV7-9; cdr3_aa: CASRLFSRAEAFF; cdr3_nt: TGTGCCAGCAGGCTATTTAGTCGGGCTGAAGCTTTCTTT
d_call: TRBD1; clone_size: NA; j_call: TRBJ2-7; v_call: TRBV12-3/TRBV12-4; cdr3_aa: CASSLGTGAYYEQYF; cdr3_nt: TGTGCCAGCAGTTTAGGGACAGGGGCATACTACGAGCAGTACTTC
d_call: TRBD2; clone_size: few; j_call: TRBJ2-7; v_call: TRBV3-1; cdr3_aa: CASSRASGSYEQYF; cdr3_nt: TGTGCCAGCAGCAGGGCTAGCGGTTCCTACGAGCAGTACTTC
d_call: TRBD1; clone_size: NA; j_call: TRBJ2-7; v_call: TRBV7-2; cdr3_aa: CASSRSATGGYEQYF; cdr3_nt: TGTGCCAGCAGCCGATCCGCGACAGGGGGCTACGAGCAGTACTTC
d_call: NA; clone_size: many; j_call: TRBJ2-4; v_call: TRBV12-3/TRBV12-4; cdr3_aa: CASSLGGVRNIQYF; cdr3_nt: TGTGCCAGCAGTTTAGGGGGAGTCAGAAACATTCAGTACTTC
d_call: NA; clone_size: NA; j_call: TRBJ1-5; v_call: TRBV12-3/TRBV12-4; cdr3_aa: CASSFSRNQPQHF; cdr3_nt: TGTGCCAGCAGTTTCTCCAGGAATCAGCCCCAGCATTTT
d_call: TRBD2; clone_size: NA; j_call: TRBJ2-3; v_call: TRBV6-1; cdr3_aa: CASSRTSGGNTDTQYF; cdr3_nt: TGTGCCAGCAGTAGGACTAGCGGGGGGAATACAGATACGCAGTATTTT
d_call: NA; clone_size: NA; j_call: TRBJ2-3; v_call: TRBV4-3; cdr3_aa: CASSQDEGRDTQYF; cdr3_nt: TGCGCCAGCAGCCAAGACGAGGGAAGAGATACGCAGTATTTT
d_call: TRBD2; clone_size: many; j_call: TRBJ2-7; v_call: TRBV20-1; cdr3_aa: CSANSPGTSGRTDEQYF; cdr3_nt: TGCAGTGCTAACTCCCCGGGCACTAGCGGGAGGACCGACGAGCAGTACTTC
d_call: TRBD1; clone_size: few; j_call: TRBJ1-4; v_call: TRBV16; cdr3_aa: CASSQSGRGQEKLFF; cdr3_nt: TGTGCCAGCAGCCAATCGGGCAGGGGGCAGGAAAAACTGTTTTTT
d_call: TRBD1; clone_size: few; j_call: TRBJ2-5; v_call: TRBV20-1; cdr3_aa: CSAIRGRVGETQYF; cdr3_nt: TGCAGTGCAATCAGGGGGCGAGTGGGAGAGACCCAGTACTTC
d_call: NA; clone_size: NA; j_call: TRBJ2-3; v_call: TRBV7-2; cdr3_aa: CASRGAVPSTDTQYF; cdr3_nt: TGTGCCAGCAGGGGGGCCGTTCCTAGCACAGATACGCAGTATTTT
d_call: TRBD2; clone_size: many; j_call: TRBJ2-5; v_call: TRBV24-1; cdr3_aa: CATSDFGLEQETQYF; cdr3_nt: TGTGCCACCAGTGATTTTGGACTAGAACAAGAGACCCAGTACTTC
d_call: NA; clone_size: NA; j_call: TRBJ2-6; v_call: TRBV11-2; cdr3_aa: CASSLDGSGWASGANVLTF; cdr3_nt: TGTGCCAGCAGCTTAGATGGGTCAGGGTGGGCCTCTGGGGCCAACGTCCTGACTTTC
d_call: TRBD2; clone_size: many; j_call: TRBJ2-1; v_call: TRBV6-5; cdr3_aa: CASSYFGTSGEQFF; cdr3_nt: TGTGCCAGCAGTTACTTCGGGACTAGCGGAGAGCAGTTCTTC
d_call: NA; clone_size: few; j_call: TRBJ2-5; v_call: TRBV9; cdr3_aa: CASSGRPQQETQYF; cdr3_nt: TGTGCCAGCAGCGGACGGCCTCAGCAAGAGACCCAGTACTTC
d_call: NA; clone_size: few; j_call: TRBJ2-1; v_call: TRBV30; cdr3_aa: CAWHRAFPPHEQFF; cdr3_nt: TGTGCCTGGCACCGGGCCTTCCCTCCACATGAGCAGTTCTTC
d_call: NA; clone_size: NA; j_call: TRBJ2-1; v_call: TRBV28; cdr3_aa: CASETASYNEQFF; cdr3_nt: TGTGCCAGCGAGACAGCCTCCTACAATGAGCAGTTCTTC
d_call: TRBD1; clone_size: few; j_call: TRBJ2-3; v_call: TRBV6-1; cdr3_aa: CARKRDREPSTDTQYF; cdr3_nt: TGTGCCAGAAAACGGGACAGGGAACCTAGCACAGATACGCAGTATTTT
d_call: NA; clone_size: few; j_call: TRBJ2-7; v_call: TRBV28; cdr3_aa: CASTRGAGSYEQYF; cdr3_nt: TGTGCCAGCACCCGGGGGGCCGGCTCCTACGAGCAGTACTTC
d_call: NA; clone_size: many; j_call: TRBJ2-1; v_call: TRBV20-1; cdr3_aa: CSAHADPRYNEQFF; cdr3_nt: TGCAGTGCGCATGCAGACCCGCGATACAATGAGCAGTTCTTC
d_call: TRBD1; clone_size: few; j_call: TRBJ2-7; v_call: TRBV5-1; cdr3_aa: CASSHRDRGLYEQYF; cdr3_nt: TGCGCCAGCAGCCACCGGGACAGGGGGCTTTACGAGCAGTACTTC
d_call: TRBD1; clone_size: many; j_call: TRBJ2-5; v_call: TRBV4-3; cdr3_aa: CASSRSQGAGETQYF; cdr3_nt: TGCGCCAGCAGCCGATCTCAGGGGGCGGGGGAGACCCAGTACTTC
d_call: NA; clone_size: many; j_call: TRBJ2-7; v_call: TRBV20-1; cdr3_aa: CSARDSGHLSYEQYF; cdr3_nt: TGCAGTGCTAGGGACAGTGGGCATCTCTCCTACGAGCAGTACTTC
d_call: TRBD1; clone_size: NA; j_call: TRBJ2-2; v_call: TRBV19; cdr3_aa: CASTPGTGVYGLFF; cdr3_nt: TGTGCCAGCACCCCCGGGACAGGGGTCTATGGGCTGTTTTTT
d_call: NA; clone_size: NA; j_call: TRBJ2-7; v_call: TRBV4-3; cdr3_aa: CASSQGWQTYEQYF; cdr3_nt: TGCGCCAGCAGCCAAGGTTGGCAGACCTACGAGCAGTACTTC
d_call: TRBD2; clone_size: NA; j_call: TRBJ2-3; v_call: TRBV7-9; cdr3_aa: CASSVLLAGVGTDTQYF; cdr3_nt: TGTGCCAGCAGCGTCTTACTAGCGGGAGTAGGCACAGATACGCAGTATTTT
d_call: NA; clone_size: once; j_call: TRBJ2-1; v_call: TRBV2; cdr3_aa: CASRPGPNEQFF; cdr3_nt: TGTGCCAGCAGACCGGGACCCAATGAGCAGTTCTTC
d_call: TRBD1; clone_size: NA; j_call: TRBJ2-1; v_call: TRBV6-4; cdr3_aa: CASSDSLGQGTYNEQFF; cdr3_nt: TGTGCCAGCAGTGACTCGCTGGGACAGGGGACCTACAATGAGCAGTTCTTC
d_call: TRBD1; clone_size: few; j_call: TRBJ2-7; v_call: TRBV24-1; cdr3_aa: CATSDPGQGLDEQYF; cdr3_nt: TGTGCCACCAGTGATCCCGGACAGGGCTTAGACGAGCAGTACTTC
d_call: TRBD2; clone_size: few; j_call: TRBJ2-7; v_call: TRBV25-1; cdr3_aa: CASSEWTSGTYEQYF; cdr3_nt: TGTGCCAGCAGTGAATGGACTAGCGGGACCTACGAGCAGTACTTC
d_call: TRBD2; clone_size: many; j_call: TRBJ2-2; v_call: TRBV7-2; cdr3_aa: CASSRGGYTGELFF; cdr3_nt: TGTGCCAGCAGCCGGGGGGGATACACCGGGGAGCTGTTTTTT
d_call: TRBD2; clone_size: many; j_call: TRBJ2-3; v_call: TRBV4-3; cdr3_aa: CASSQDRLAGFTDTQYF; cdr3_nt: TGCGCCAGCAGCCAAGACCGACTAGCGGGATTCACAGATACGCAGTATTTT
d_call: NA; clone_size: NA; j_call: TRBJ2-3; v_call: TRBV10-3; cdr3_aa: CAISERESLSTDTQYF; cdr3_nt: TGTGCCATCAGTGAGCGGGAGAGTCTAAGCACAGATACGCAGTATTTT
d_call: NA; clone_size: many; j_call: TRBJ2-7; v_call: TRBV4-2; cdr3_aa: CASSQGLEGEQYF; cdr3_nt: TGTGCCAGCAGCCAAGGACTAGAGGGCGAGCAGTACTTC
d_call: NA; clone_size: many; j_call: TRBJ2-1; v_call: TRBV5-5; cdr3_aa: CASSFDSWYNEQFF; cdr3_nt: TGTGCCAGCAGCTTTGACAGTTGGTACAATGAGCAGTTCTTC
d_call: TRBD1; clone_size: NA; j_call: TRBJ1-1; v_call: TRBV29-1; cdr3_aa: CSVGTGTGGTEAFF; cdr3_nt: TGCAGCGTTGGAACCGGGACAGGGGGCACTGAAGCTTTCTTT
d_call: TRBD1; clone_size: many; j_call: TRBJ2-5; v_call: TRBV20-1; cdr3_aa: CSASPGDRQETQYF; cdr3_nt: TGCAGTGCTAGTCCCGGGGACAGACAAGAGACCCAGTACTTC
d_call: NA; clone_size: many; j_call: TRBJ1-2; v_call: TRBV20-1; cdr3_aa: CSAREGVGYGYTF; cdr3_nt: TGCAGTGCTAGAGAGGGCGTGGGCTATGGCTACACCTTC
d_call: TRBD2; clone_size: few; j_call: TRBJ2-1; v_call: TRBV3-1; cdr3_aa: CASSLGTSGGGEQFF; cdr3_nt: TGTGCCAGCAGCCTCGGGACTAGCGGGGGGGGAGAGCAGTTCTTC
d_call: NA; clone_size: many; j_call: TRBJ2-1; v_call: TRBV7-2; cdr3_aa: CASSSRGLSNEQFF; cdr3_nt: TGTGCCAGCAGTTCGCGGGGGCTTTCCAATGAGCAGTTCTTC
d_call: NA; clone_size: many; j_call: TRBJ2-7; v_call: TRBV6-6; cdr3_aa: CASSLQGTPPNF; cdr3_nt: TGTGCCAGCAGCCTACAGGGAACCCCTCCCAACTTC
d_call: NA; clone_size: few; j_call: TRBJ2-6; v_call: TRBV10-3; cdr3_aa: CAISDFIVSGANVLTF; cdr3_nt: TGTGCCATCAGTGACTTCATCGTTTCTGGGGCCAACGTCCTGACTTTC
d_call: NA; clone_size: NA; j_call: TRBJ2-7; v_call: TRBV19; cdr3_aa: CASSTGRFYEQYF; cdr3_nt: TGTGCCAGTAGTACGGGACGCTTCTACGAGCAGTACTTC
d_call: TRBD1; clone_size: few; j_call: TRBJ1-1; v_call: TRBV2; cdr3_aa: CASRAQGPNTEAFF; cdr3_nt: TGTGCCAGCAGGGCACAGGGGCCGAACACTGAAGCTTTCTTT
d_call: TRBD1; clone_size: many; j_call: TRBJ2-7; v_call: TRBV27; cdr3_aa: CASSLDRGGSYEQYF; cdr3_nt: TGTGCCAGCAGCCTAGACAGGGGAGGTTCCTACGAGCAGTACTTC
d_call: TRBD2; clone_size: NA; j_call: TRBJ2-1; v_call: TRBV5-5; cdr3_aa: CASSHGTSYSLGNEQFF; cdr3_nt: TGTGCCAGCAGCCACGGGACTAGTTACAGCCTGGGCAATGAGCAGTTCTTC
d_call: NA; clone_size: few; j_call: TRBJ2-1; v_call: TRBV28; cdr3_aa: CASSPTNYNEQFF; cdr3_nt: TGTGCCAGCAGTCCAACTAACTACAATGAGCAGTTCTTC
d_call: NA; clone_size: NA; j_call: TRBJ1-2; v_call: TRBV28; cdr3_aa: CASRGGGVSYGYTF; cdr3_nt: TGTGCCAGCCGAGGTGGGGGGGTGTCTTATGGCTACACCTTC
d_call: NA; clone_size: NA; j_call: TRBJ1-2; v_call: TRBV29-1; cdr3_aa: CSVERQTSDGYTF; cdr3_nt: TGCAGCGTTGAAAGACAGACTTCGGATGGCTACACCTTC